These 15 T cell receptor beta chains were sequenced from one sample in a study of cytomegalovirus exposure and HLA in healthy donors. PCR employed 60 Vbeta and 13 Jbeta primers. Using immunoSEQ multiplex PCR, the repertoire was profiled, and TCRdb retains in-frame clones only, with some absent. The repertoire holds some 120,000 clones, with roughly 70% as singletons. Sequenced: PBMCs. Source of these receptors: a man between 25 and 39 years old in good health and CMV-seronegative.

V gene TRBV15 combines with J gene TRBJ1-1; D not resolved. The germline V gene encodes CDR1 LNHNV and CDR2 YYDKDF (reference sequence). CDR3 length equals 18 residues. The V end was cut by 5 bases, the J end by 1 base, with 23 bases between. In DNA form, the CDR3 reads TGTGCCACCAGCGGAACCTTCAACAGACATCCTTGGAACACTGAAGCTTTCTTT. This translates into CATSGTFNRHPWNTEAFF.

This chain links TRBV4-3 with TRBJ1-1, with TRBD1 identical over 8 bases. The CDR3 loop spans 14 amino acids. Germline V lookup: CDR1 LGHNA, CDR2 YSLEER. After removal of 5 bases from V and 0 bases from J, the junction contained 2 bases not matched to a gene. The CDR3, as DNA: TGCGCCAGCAGCGTACAGGGGGTGAACACTGAAGCTTTCTTT. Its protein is CASSVQGVNTEAFF.

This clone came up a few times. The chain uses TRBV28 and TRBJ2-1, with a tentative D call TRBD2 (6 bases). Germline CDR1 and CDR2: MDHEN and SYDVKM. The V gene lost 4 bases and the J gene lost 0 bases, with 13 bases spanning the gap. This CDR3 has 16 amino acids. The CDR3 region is CASSSIATSSYNEQFF. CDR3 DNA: TGTGCCAGCAGTTCCATCGCGACTAGCTCCTACAATGAGCAGTTCTTC.

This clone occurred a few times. The CDR3 nucleotides are TGTGCCAGCAGCTTCCTGGGACTAAACAATGAGCAGTTCTTC. This gives the protein CASSFLGLNNEQFF. The gene calls are TRBV5-4 and TRBJ2-1, with TRBD2 matching over 7 bases. There are 14 residues in the CDR3. V dropped 2 bases and J dropped 5; count of bases not matched to a gene: 4. Looked up from germline, CDR1 is SGHNT and CDR2 is YYREEE (reference sequence). Complete variable domain (other parts from reference TRBV5-4 and TRBJ2-1): ETGVTQSPTHLIKTRGQQVTLRCSSQSGHNTVSWYQQALGQGPQFIFQYYREEENGRGNFPPRFSGLQFPNYSSELNVNALELDDSALYLCASSFLGLNNEQFFGPGTRLTVL.

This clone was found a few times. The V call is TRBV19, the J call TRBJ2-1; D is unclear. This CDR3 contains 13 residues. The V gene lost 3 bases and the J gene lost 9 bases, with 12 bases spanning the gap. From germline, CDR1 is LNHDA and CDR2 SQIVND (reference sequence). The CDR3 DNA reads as TGTGCCAGTAGTATGAGTCTAGTGAGTGAGCAGTTCTTC. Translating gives CASSMSLVSEQFF. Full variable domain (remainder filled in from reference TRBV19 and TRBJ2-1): DGGITQSPKYLFRKEGQNVTLSCEQNLNHDAMYWYRQDPGQGLRLIYYSQIVNDFQKGDIAEGYSVSREKKESFPLTVTSAQKNPTAFYLCASSMSLVSEQFFGPGTRLTVL.

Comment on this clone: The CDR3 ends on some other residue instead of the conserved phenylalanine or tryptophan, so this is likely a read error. Here the CDR3 DNA reads TGTGCCAGCAGCTTAGTCGGGGGGAACACTGAAGCTTTCGTT. This sequence encodes CASSLVGGNTEAFV. The rearrangement links TRBV9 to TRBJ1-1; a possible D gene is TRBD1 (5 bases). The CDR3 is made up of 14 amino acids. V lost 4 bases and J lost 1, with 11 bases in between. Per the germline V gene, CDR1 is SGDLS and CDR2 is YYNGEE.

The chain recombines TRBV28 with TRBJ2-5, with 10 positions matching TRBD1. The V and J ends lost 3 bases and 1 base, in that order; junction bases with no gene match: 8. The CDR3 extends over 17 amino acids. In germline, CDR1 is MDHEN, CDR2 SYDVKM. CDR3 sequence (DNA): TGTGCCAGCAGTTTGGACAGGGGGGAGCGGGCCCAAGAGACCCAGTACTTC. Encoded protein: CASSLDRGERAQETQYF.

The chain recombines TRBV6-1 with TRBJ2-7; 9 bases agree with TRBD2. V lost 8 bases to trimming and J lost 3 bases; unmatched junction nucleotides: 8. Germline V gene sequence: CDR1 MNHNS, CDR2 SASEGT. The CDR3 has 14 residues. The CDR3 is CASRRTSEIYEQYF. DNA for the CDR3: TGTGCCAGCCGAAGGACTAGCGAGATCTACGAGCAGTACTTC.

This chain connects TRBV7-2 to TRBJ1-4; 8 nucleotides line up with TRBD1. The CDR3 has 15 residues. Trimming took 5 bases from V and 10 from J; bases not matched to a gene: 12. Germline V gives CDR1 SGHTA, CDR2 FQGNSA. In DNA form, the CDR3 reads TGTGCCAGCAGCACCGGGACAGGAGGAGTTGGAAAACTGTTTTTT. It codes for CASSTGTGGVGKLFF. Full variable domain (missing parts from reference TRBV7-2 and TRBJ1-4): GAGVSQSPSNKVTEKGKDVELRCDPISGHTALYWYRQSLGQGLEFLIYFQGNSAPDKSGLPSDRFSAERTGGSVSTLTIQRTQQEDSAVYLCASSTGTGGVGKLFFGSGTQLSVL.

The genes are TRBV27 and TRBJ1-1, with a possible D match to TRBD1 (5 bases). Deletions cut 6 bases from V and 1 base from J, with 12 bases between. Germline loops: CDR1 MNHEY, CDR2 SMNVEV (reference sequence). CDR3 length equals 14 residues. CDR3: CASRSAGQNTEAFF. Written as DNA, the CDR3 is TGTGCCAGCAGAAGTGCAGGGCAGAACACTGAAGCTTTCTTT.

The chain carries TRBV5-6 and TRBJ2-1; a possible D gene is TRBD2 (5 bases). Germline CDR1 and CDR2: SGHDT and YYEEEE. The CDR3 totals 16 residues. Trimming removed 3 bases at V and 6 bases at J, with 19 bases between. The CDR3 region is CASSSSGPSQFNEQFF. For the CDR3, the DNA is TGTGCCAGCAGCTCATCCGGGCCTAGCCAATTCAATGAGCAGTTCTTC.

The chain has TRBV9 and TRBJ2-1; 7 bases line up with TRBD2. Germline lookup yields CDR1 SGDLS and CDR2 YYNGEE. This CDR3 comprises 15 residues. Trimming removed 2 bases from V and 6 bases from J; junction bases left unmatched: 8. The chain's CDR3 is CASSVSGMGSNEQFF. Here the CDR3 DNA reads TGTGCCAGCAGCGTCAGCGGGATGGGGTCCAATGAGCAGTTCTTC.

Written as DNA, the CDR3 is TGTGCCAGTAGTATAACAGGGCCTAATTCACCCCTCCACTTT. Translated: CASSITGPNSPLHF. V usage is TRBV19 and J usage is TRBJ1-6, with D perhaps matching TRBD1 (6 bases). The CDR3 has 14 residues. Germline V lookup: CDR1 LNHDA, CDR2 SQIVND (reference sequence). With 2 bases removed from V and 6 bases from J, the gap between germline ends came to 8 bases.

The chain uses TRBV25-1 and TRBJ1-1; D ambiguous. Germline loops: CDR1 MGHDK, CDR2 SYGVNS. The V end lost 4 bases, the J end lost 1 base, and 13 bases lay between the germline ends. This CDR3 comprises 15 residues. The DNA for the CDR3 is TGTGCCAGCAGTGTAGGAGGAGGGCGGAACACTGAAGCTTTCTTT. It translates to CASSVGGGRNTEAFF.

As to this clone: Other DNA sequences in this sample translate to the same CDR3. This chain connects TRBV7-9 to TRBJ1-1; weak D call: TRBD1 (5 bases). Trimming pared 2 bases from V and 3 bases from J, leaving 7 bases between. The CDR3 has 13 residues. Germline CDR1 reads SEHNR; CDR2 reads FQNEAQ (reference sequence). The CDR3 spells CASSLQGDTEAFF. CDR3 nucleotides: TGTGCCAGCAGCTTACAAGGGGACACTGAAGCTTTCTTT.